The clone carrying this T cell receptor beta chain was seen only a few times. What it binds is unknown. It was RNA transcripts that yielded the amplified TCR beta CDR3 regions. Using the HTBI primer set, a first-round RT-PCR was run on the TCR CDR3. Each CDR3 protein is one row after TCRdb ran MiXCR on the multiplex PCR reads. The sample shows hundreds of thousands of distinct CDR3 sequences, roughly 17% of them seen only once. V lost 8 bases, J lost 0 bases, and 8 bases lay in between. This CDR3 is built from 13 residues. In germline, CDR1 is MNHNS, CDR2 SASEGT. This record belongs to a study of T cells in Graves' hyperthyroidism and ophthalmopathy. Study conclusions and caveats: Peripheral blood also featured most of the thyroid clonotypes expanded above 0.001.

The sequenced sample consisted of blood. The rearrangement uses TRBV6-1 and TRBJ1-3; no clear D gene. The receptor was isolated from a woman under 30 with Graves' hyperthyroidism. CDR3 sequence reads: CASHQSSGNTIYF. CDR3 DNA: TGTGCCAGCCACCAGAGCTCTGGAAACACCATATATTTT.